The 23 T cell receptor beta chains below were found in one sample sequenced in a study of radiation and T cells in renal cell carcinoma. Generated by immunoSEQ multiplex PCR, the TCRdb table keeps only in-frame clones and is missing some. Here the sample spans fewer than 90,000 clones, about 86% being singletons. As for time point: blood 2 weeks post-SBRT. Sample treatment: 15 Gy SBRT to primary tumor, nephrectomy 4 weeks later. The sequencing used blood, collected from a patient whose treatment included radiotherapy and nephrectomy. The receptors were gathered from a woman aged 45 to 65 with renal cell carcinoma.

The chain joins TRBV5-1 to TRBJ2-5; D assignment may be TRBD1 or TRBD2 (6 bases each). The germline V gene encodes CDR1 SGHRS and CDR2 YFSETQ. V lost 0 bases and J lost 4, with 13 bases in between. The CDR3 has 15 residues. DNA for the CDR3: TGCGCCAGCAGCTTGGTTCTTGAGGGGGGAGAGACCCAGTACTTC. Protein product: CASSLVLEGGETQYF.

The chain recombines TRBV6-6 with TRBJ1-1; D gene uncertain. With 5 bases removed from V and 0 bases from J, the gap between germline ends came to 10 bases. The CDR3 runs 14 residues. Germline V lookup: CDR1 MNHNY, CDR2 SVGAGI (reference sequence). CDR3 residues: CASSVRLLNTEAFF. In DNA, the CDR3 is TGTGCCAGCAGTGTCAGACTACTGAACACTGAAGCTTTCTTT.

The chain links TRBV6-5 to TRBJ2-1; D unresolved. Germline CDR1 reads MNHEY; CDR2 reads SVGAGI. The length of the CDR3 is 12 residues. Trimming removed 3 bases at V and 7 bases at J, with 7 bases between. The CDR3 here is CASSYIRNEQFF. The CDR3, as DNA: TGTGCCAGCAGTTATATCAGGAATGAGCAGTTCTTC.

This chain uses TRBV23-1 with TRBJ2-7; weak D call: TRBD1 (6 bases). TRBV23-1 is an ORF, and what it does is uncertain. V was trimmed by 4 bases and J by 0 bases, leaving 13 bases between them. The length of the CDR3 is 15 residues. The CDR3 DNA sequence: TGCGCCAGCAGTCCGGACAGAAGAAGCTCCTACGAGCAGTACTTC. This sequence encodes CASSPDRRSSYEQYF.

V is TRBV2 and J is TRBJ1-1; D is uncertain. Germline loops: CDR1 SNHLY, CDR2 FYNNEI. The CDR3 has 13 amino acids. Trimming took off 6 bases at V and 0 bases at J, with 8 bases between the two ends. DNA of the CDR3: TGTGCCAGCAGACGGGATATGAACACTGAAGCTTTCTTT. Translation: CASRRDMNTEAFF.

J is TRBJ2-1 and V is TRBV5-1; 10 positions match TRBD2. The junction had 5 bases not matched to a gene; V was cut back by 5 bases and J by 0 bases. Germline CDR1 reads SGHRS; CDR2 reads YFSETQ. The CDR3 length is 16 residues. The DNA for the CDR3 is TGCGCCAGCAGAACCGCTAGCGGGGGCTCCTACAATGAGCAGTTCTTC. Translating it yields CASRTASGGSYNEQFF.

This chain links TRBV29-1 with TRBJ2-5; D gene uncertain. The CDR3 loop spans 12 amino acids. Trimming took off 4 bases at V and 1 base at J, with 7 bases between the two ends. The V gene's germline CDR1 is SQVTM and CDR2 ANQGSEA. The CDR3 here is CSVVAPQETQYF. As DNA, the CDR3 is TGCAGCGTTGTCGCCCCCCAAGAGACCCAGTACTTC.

The CDR3 reads CASGTGTGADNEQFF. The DNA of the CDR3 is TGTGCCAGCGGTACCGGGACAGGGGCGGACAATGAGCAGTTCTTC. The chain employs TRBV9 and TRBJ2-1, with 10 positions matching TRBD1. V shed 7 bases and J 5 bases; nucleotides not matched to a gene: 9. CDR3 size: 15 residues. Germline V gives CDR1 SGDLS, CDR2 YYNGEE. The whole variable domain, remainder taken from reference TRBV9 and TRBJ2-1, is DSGVTQTPKHLITATGQRVTLRCSPRSGDLSVYWYQQSLDQGLQFLIQYYNGEERAKGNILERFSAQQFPDLHSELNLSSLELGDSALYFCASGTGTGADNEQFFGPGTRLTVL.

This chain uses TRBV6-6 with TRBJ2-4; 8 nucleotides line up with TRBD2. CDR1 is MNHNY, CDR2 SVGAGI, per germline (reference sequence). V gave up 9 bases and J gave up 1 base; unmatched junction bases: 8. The CDR3 has 15 residues. The CDR3, as DNA: TGTGCCAGTGCACGGGAGGGCCGGGCCAAAAACATTCAGTACTTC. Translated: CASAREGRAKNIQYF.

The genes are TRBV5-1 and TRBJ2-1, with TRBD2 identical over 8 bases. This CDR3 is 15 amino acids long. Germline CDR1 and CDR2: SGHRS and YFSETQ. V shed 4 bases and J 2 bases; nucleotides not matched to a gene: 5. The chain's CDR3 is CASSADSGAYNEQFF. The CDR3 DNA is TGCGCCAGCAGCGCCGATAGCGGGGCCTACAATGAGCAGTTCTTC.

The chain employs TRBV6-5 and TRBJ1-1; D gene ambiguous. The CDR3 contains 13 residues. V was trimmed by 2 bases and J by 5 bases, leaving 9 bases between them. The V gene's germline CDR1 is MNHEY and CDR2 SVGAGI. The CDR3 here is CASSYEEKTEAFF. The CDR3 coding sequence is TGTGCCAGCAGTTACGAGGAAAAGACTGAAGCTTTCTTT.

The chain employs TRBV5-8 and TRBJ2-7, with TRBD1 matching 7 bases. CDR3 length: 15 amino acids. Germline CDR1 SGHTS, CDR2 YDEGEE. V lost 3 bases, J lost 0 bases, and 6 bases stayed unmatched. The CDR3 nucleotides read TGTGCCAGCAGCTGGAGACAGGGCAACTCCTACGAGCAGTACTTC. Its translation is CASSWRQGNSYEQYF.

About this clone itself: Mismatch with germline at one junction end may stem from a read error. CDR3 in amino acids: CASSQVETGRTEAFF. CDR3 nucleotide sequence: TGCGCCAGCAGCCAGGTGGAAACAGGGCGCACTGAAGCTTTCTTT. V gene TRBV5-4 combines with J gene TRBJ1-1, with D tentatively TRBD1 (6 bases). CDR1 is SGHNT and CDR2 is YYREEE in the germline V gene (reference sequence). This CDR3 has 15 amino acids.

The chain carries TRBV19 and TRBJ1-3; D unresolved. The CDR3 has 14 residues. Germline assignment: CDR1 LNHDA and CDR2 SQIVND (reference sequence). Trimming took off 5 bases at V and 2 bases at J, with 10 bases between the two ends. The CDR3 region is CASSPDGPGNTIYF. In nucleotides, the CDR3 is TGTGCCAGTAGTCCCGACGGACCTGGAAACACCATATATTTT.

V gene TRBV9 combines with J gene TRBJ1-1; D is perhaps TRBD1 (6 bases). CDR1 and CDR2 from the germline V gene are SGDLS and YYNGEE. Trimming stripped 0 bases from V and 1 base from J, with 10 bases between. The CDR3 is 15 residues long. CDR3 sequence: CASSVASGANTEAFF. CDR3 bases: TGTGCCAGCAGCGTAGCATCGGGGGCGAACACTGAAGCTTTCTTT.

The chain couples TRBV7-9 to TRBJ1-6, with D perhaps matching TRBD1 (6 bases). The CDR3 has 13 amino acids. Looked up from germline, CDR1 is SEHNR and CDR2 is FQNEAQ (reference sequence). The ends were cut back, 5 bases at V and 7 bases at J, with 9 bases in the middle. The CDR3 nucleotides read TGTGCCAGCAGCCGAGGGGGGAATTCACCCCTCCACTTT. This sequence encodes CASSRGGNSPLHF.

The rearrangement joins TRBV5-4 to TRBJ2-5; TRBD1 or TRBD2 may be the D gene (5 bases each). Per the germline V gene, CDR1 is SGHNT and CDR2 is YYREEE (reference sequence). The V end lost 3 bases, the J end lost 5 bases, and 14 bases lay between the germline ends. The CDR3 length is 14 residues. The CDR3 sequence: CASSSEGIGETQYF. The DNA of the CDR3 is TGTGCCAGCAGCTCCGAGGGGATTGGGGAGACCCAGTACTTC.

This sequence joins TRBV27 and TRBJ1-4; weak D call: TRBD1 (6 bases). Between the trimmed V and J ends, which lost 6 bases and 1 base, there was a span of 9 bases. The CDR3 contains 14 residues. The germline CDR1 and CDR2 sequences are MNHEY and SMNVEV (reference sequence). In nucleotides, the CDR3 is TGTGCCAGCAGGGGGGACAAAACTAATGAAAAACTGTTTTTT. Its protein product is CASRGDKTNEKLFF.

V gene TRBV28 combines with J gene TRBJ1-5; the D gene is possibly TRBD1 (6 bases). The CDR3 loop spans 16 amino acids. Germline CDR1 reads MDHEN; CDR2 reads SYDVKM. V dropped 0 bases and J dropped 2 bases, with 11 bases sitting between them. In DNA, the CDR3 is TGTGCCAGCAGTTTATGGAGGGGGACGGGCAATCAGCCCCAGCATTTT. It codes for CASSLWRGTGNQPQHF.

The gene calls are TRBV15 and TRBJ2-1; 8 bases map to TRBD1. This CDR3 contains 14 residues. In germline, CDR1 is LNHNV, CDR2 YYDKDF (reference sequence). The junction had 4 bases not matched to a gene; V was cut back by 4 bases and J by 5 bases. CDR3 coding DNA: TGTGCCACCAGCACAGACAGGGGTCACAATGAGCAGTTCTTC. Translating gives CATSTDRGHNEQFF.

V is TRBV5-1 and J is TRBJ1-4, with TRBD1 matching over 8 bases. The length of the CDR3 is 17 residues. From germline, CDR1 is SGHRS and CDR2 YFSETQ. The junction had 15 bases not matched to a gene; V was cut back by 6 bases and J by 5 bases. The DNA for the CDR3 is TGCGCCAGCACTTCGACCGGGACAGGAAGTCCAAATGAAAAACTGTTTTTT. Amino acids: CASTSTGTGSPNEKLFF.

The chain carries TRBV7-2 and TRBJ1-5; possibly TRBD1 for D (5 bases). Germline lookup yields CDR1 SGHTA and CDR2 FQGNSA. The CDR3 has 14 amino acids. Trimming cost V 1 base and J 1 base, with 5 bases left between them. CDR3: CASSLGQSNQPQHF. In DNA, the CDR3 is TGTGCCAGCAGCTTAGGACAGAGCAATCAGCCCCAGCATTTT.

In DNA form, the CDR3 reads TGTGCCTGGAGTCTCCGGGGGGAACTCTCAGGGGAGCTGTTTTTT. Protein sequence: CAWSLRGELSGELFF. The chain links TRBV30 to TRBJ2-2; 7 bases line up with TRBD2. The CDR3 is 15 residues long. CDR1 is GTSNPN, CDR2 SVGIG, per germline (reference sequence). The junction had 11 bases not matched to a gene; V was cut back by 2 bases and J by 8 bases.